Following are 14 T cell receptor beta chains from one sample sequenced in a study of spatial heterogeneity in lung cancer. TCRdb passed the 5' RACE reads through MiXCR, listing each CDR3 protein once. The sample lists some 37,000 distinct CDR3 sequences, less than 9.5% occurring once. The time point denotes: sample taken at primary tumor resection. Sequenced material: PBMCs, taken at surgery. The receptor source for this set is a female donor with early-stage non-small cell lung cancer.

This clonotype was counted at least ten times. The gene calls are TRBV4-3 and TRBJ1-2; D gene ambiguous. The CDR3 length is 13 residues. V dropped 4 bases and J dropped 1 base, with 7 bases sitting between them. Germline-derived CDR1 and CDR2 are LGHNA and YSLEER. CDR3 region: CASSPGLNYGYTF. The CDR3 nucleotides are TGCGCCAGCAGCCCAGGACTTAACTATGGCTACACCTTC.

This chain uses TRBV6-5 with TRBJ1-1; D call uncertain. CDR1 and CDR2 from the germline V gene are MNHEY and SVGAGI. The length of the CDR3 is 15 residues. V lost 0 bases to trimming and J lost 3 bases, with 11 bases between them. CDR3 nucleotide sequence: TGTGCCAGCAGTTACTCGTTTCGACTGGACACTGAAGCTTTCTTT. Translated: CASSYSFRLDTEAFF.

Only a few counts were recorded for this clonotype. The chain couples TRBV7-2 to TRBJ2-5; D possibly corresponds to TRBD1 (6 bases). V lost 5 bases to trimming and J lost 5 bases, with 12 bases between them. This CDR3 comprises 13 residues. Germline V gene data show CDR1 as SGHTA and CDR2 as FQGNSA. The CDR3 spells CASSKGQSETQYF. CDR3 sequence (DNA): TGTGCCAGCAGCAAAGGACAGTCGGAGACCCAGTACTTC.

This clonotype was observed many times. The chain has TRBV5-1 and TRBJ2-6; TRBD2 is a possible D gene (6 bases). V lost 4 bases to trimming and J lost 3 bases, with 14 bases between them. CDR1 and CDR2 (germline): SGHRS, YFSETQ. The CDR3 spans 16 residues. CDR3 sequence: CASSRGTVRGANVLTF. The CDR3 nucleotides read TGCGCCAGCAGCCGGGGGACGGTGCGTGGGGCCAACGTCCTGACTTTC.

This clonotype was counted between two and nine times. The V call is TRBV10-2, the J call TRBJ2-4; a weak D match, TRBD2 (5 bases). This CDR3 spans 13 amino acids. V dropped 3 bases and J dropped 7 bases, with 10 bases sitting between them. Looked up from germline, CDR1 is WSHSY and CDR2 is SAAADI. CDR3 loop: CASSESRGNIQYF. In DNA form, the CDR3 reads TGCGCCAGCAGTGAAAGTCGAGGGAACATTCAGTACTTC.

This clonotype has ten or more counts. The V call is TRBV29-1, the J call TRBJ2-3, with D perhaps matching TRBD1 (5 bases). CDR3 length: 14 residues. V was shortened by 6 bases and J by 3 bases, with 16 bases between the two germline ends. Germline CDR1 SQVTM, CDR2 ANQGSEA. The CDR3 coding sequence is TGCAGCGTCGCAGGGTCGGTGGGGACAGATACGCAGTATTTT. This sequence encodes CSVAGSVGTDTQYF.

This clonotype was detected many times. The chain couples TRBV20-1 to TRBJ1-1; TRBD1 might be the D (5 bases). V was cut by 0 bases and J by 6 bases, with 11 bases left in between. In germline, CDR1 is DFQATT, CDR2 SNEGSKA (reference sequence). CDR3 length: 13 residues. CDR3 residues: CSAREGLIAEAFF. The CDR3 nucleotides read TGCAGTGCTAGAGAGGGACTGATTGCTGAAGCTTTCTTT.

This clonotype was picked up a small number of times. The chain couples TRBV20-1 to TRBJ1-6; 9 bases agree with TRBD1. Trimming cost V 5 bases and J 9 bases; bases outside gene matches: 8. CDR1 is DFQATT, CDR2 SNEGSKA, per germline (reference sequence). The length of the CDR3 is 14 residues. CDR3 nucleotides: TGCAGTGCTCTCCGGACAGGGGTTTCTTCACCCCTCCACTTT. The encoded protein is CSALRTGVSSPLHF.

This clonotype was seen many times. The J gene is TRBJ2-5, the V gene TRBV24-1; D tentatively reads TRBD1 or TRBD2 (5 bases each). The CDR3 is 15 residues long. Germline CDR1 KGHDR, CDR2 SFDVKD. V was cut by 5 bases and J by 5 bases, with 17 bases left in between. The CDR3 loop reads CATSAGTFAGETQYF. CDR3 in DNA: TGTGCCACCAGTGCCGGGACCTTCGCCGGGGAGACCCAGTACTTC.

This clonotype was recorded at least ten times. The chain has TRBV27 and TRBJ2-5; D perhaps matches TRBD2 (5 bases). This CDR3 comprises 13 residues. Trimming shortened V by 2 bases and J by 5 bases, and 9 bases separated the two germline ends. CDR1 and CDR2 (germline): MNHEY, SMNVEV (reference sequence). CDR3 in DNA: TGTGCCAGCAGTTTAAGTCCGGGGGAGACCCAGTACTTC. Translated: CASSLSPGETQYF.

At least ten counts were recorded for this clonotype. The chain carries TRBV28 and TRBJ1-5, with D perhaps TRBD1 (5 bases). The CDR3 totals 14 residues. Between the trimmed V and J ends, which lost 3 bases and 3 bases, there was a span of 9 bases. Germline CDR1 is MDHEN and CDR2 is SYDVKM. CDR3 sequence (DNA): TGTGCCAGCAGTTTTGTGGACACCAATCAGCCCCAGCATTTT. Translation gives CASSFVDTNQPQHF. The variable domain in full, with the rest retrieved from reference TRBV28 and TRBJ1-5, is DVKVTQSSRYLVKRTGEKVFLECVQDMDHENMFWYRQDPGLGLRLIYFSYDVKMKEKGDIPEGYSVSREKKERFSLILESASTNQTSMYLCASSFVDTNQPQHFGDGTRLSIL.

There are many counts of this clonotype. The chain uses TRBV5-6 and TRBJ2-1; the match to TRBD1 covers 7 bases. This CDR3 comprises 15 residues. Germline assignment: CDR1 SGHDT and CDR2 YYEEEE. The ends lost 0 bases at V and 4 bases at J; junction bases unmatched: 4. This CDR3 reads CASSLEGARYNEQFF. The CDR3 DNA follows: TGTGCCAGCAGCTTGGAGGGGGCGCGATACAATGAGCAGTTCTTC.

This clonotype was detected ten times or more. One end of the junction does not line up with germline, which may come from a read error. The chain is built from TRBV7-7 and TRBJ2-5; tentatively, D is TRBD2 (7 bases). The CDR3 consists of 15 residues. Germline V gene lookup returns CDR1 SSHAT and CDR2 FNYEAQ (reference sequence). The CDR3 sequence is CASSPGGNLQETQYF. CDR3 DNA: TGTGCTAGCAGCCCGGGGGGCAACCTACAAGAGACCCAGTACTTC.

This clonotype showed up just a few times. V gene TRBV29-1 combines with J gene TRBJ2-5; unclear D gene. The germline V gene has CDR1 SQVTM and CDR2 ANQGSEA. The CDR3 contains 13 residues. V was shortened by 4 bases and J by 3 bases, with 12 bases between the two germline ends. Here the CDR3 DNA reads TGCAGCGTTGCACCGTCTAGTGAAGAGACCCAGTACTTC. It encodes CSVAPSSEETQYF. Looking up the rest from reference TRBV29-1 and TRBJ2-5 gives the full variable domain: SAVISQKPSRDICQRGTSLTIQCQVDSQVTMMFWYRQQPGQSLTLIATANQGSEATYESGFVIDKFPISRPNLTFSTLTVSNMSPEDSSIYLCSVAPSSEETQYFGPGTRLLVL.